What follows describes a single TCR beta chain. Sequencing used immunoSEQ multiplex PCR; TCRdb keeps in-frame clones, though not all of them. The table has 65,000 to 95,000 clones, around 87% seen once. This record belongs to a study of OX40 agonist ivuxolimab in advanced cancers. The CDR3 covers 14 residues. Between the trimmed V and J ends, which lost 8 bases and 14 bases, there was a span of 22 bases. The germline gives CDR1 SGHTA, CDR2 FQGTGA. This material consisted of CD4+ or CD8+ T cells sorted from blood, taken in a trial of the OX40 agonist ivuxolimab. The source is an adult with an advanced solid tumor such as melanoma, head and neck, liver or kidney cancer. V gene TRBV7-3 combines with J gene TRBJ1-6; possible D gene TRBD1, 6 bases. DNA for the CDR3: TGTGCCAGCCCCAGGGGCGAGGGACTACCGACCCTCCACTTT. It specifies CASPRGEGLPTLHF.